These T cell receptor beta chains were read from a single sample in a study of siplizumab effects on memory and regulatory T cells. TCRdb's copy holds only in-frame clones and misses some; the assay was immunoSEQ multiplex PCR. This table has 100,000 to 120,000 clones, roughly 92% appearing once. The sequenced sample consisted of CD4+ T cells sorted from blood. These receptor sequences come from a human donor in good health. CDR3s include the opening cysteine and the closing phenylalanine or tryptophan. D genes are given only for firm matches. Size is omitted from some rows. Given values are once, few, many or a class for expanded clones.

clone_size j_call d_call v_call cdr3_aa cdr3_nt
. TRBJ1-5 . TRBV6-5 CASSRQVLQPQHF TGTGCCAGCAGCCGCCAAGTTCTTCAGCCCCAGCATTTT
. TRBJ1-1 . TRBV7-9 CASSFSATSNTEAFF TGTGCCAGCAGCTTCTCCGCTACTTCGAACACTGAAGCTTTCTTT
. TRBJ2-7 . TRBV21-1 CASSKSLDDPYEQYF TGTGCCAGCAGCAAATCACTTGACGACCCCTACGAGCAGTACTTC
. TRBJ1-2 . TRBV18 CASSPSQERDYGYTF TGTGCCAGCTCACCATCGCAGGAGCGTGACTATGGCTACACCTTC
. TRBJ2-7 . TRBV6-5 CASSDLYEQYF TGTGCCAGCAGTGACCTCTACGAGCAGTACTTC
. TRBJ2-1 TRBD2 TRBV7-3 CASSSTSGPYNEQFF TGTGCCAGCAGCTCCACTAGCGGCCCTTACAATGAGCAGTTCTTC
. TRBJ2-7 . TRBV12-5 CASGLVQGRDPYEQYF TGTGCTAGTGGTTTGGTACAGGGCAGGGATCCCTACGAGCAGTACTTC
few TRBJ1-2 . TRBV6-5 CASSAGGADYGYTF TGTGCCAGCAGTGCGGGCGGGGCGGACTATGGCTACACCTTC
few TRBJ1-2 . TRBV6-5 CASRRGGQRGYGYTF TGTGCCAGCAGGCGGGGAGGGCAGAGAGGGTATGGCTACACCTTC
. TRBJ1-5 . TRBV18 CASSSGSMDQPQHF TGTGCCAGCTCATCCGGGAGTATGGATCAGCCCCAGCATTTT
. TRBJ1-2 . TRBV5-6 CASSARGGYTF TGTGCCAGCAGCGCACGAGGAGGCTACACCTTC
once TRBJ2-7 TRBD1 TRBV4-1 CASSPDRGRYEQYF TGCGCCAGCAGCCCGGACAGGGGTCGATACGAGCAGTACTTC
once TRBJ1-2 TRBD1 TRBV6-5 CASKRQGDYGYTF TGTGCCAGCAAACGACAGGGAGACTATGGCTACACCTTC
many TRBJ1-1 . TRBV5-1 CASSSPYQLAGLNTEAFF TGCGCCAGCAGCTCCCCGTACCAACTGGCAGGCCTGAACACTGAAGCTTTCTTT
once TRBJ1-1 . TRBV6-1 CASSEFTGMGTEAFF TGTGCCAGCAGTGAATTCACCGGGATGGGCACTGAAGCTTTCTTT
. TRBJ2-5 . TRBV6-4 CASSDSGGPYGETQYF TGTGCCAGCAGTGACTCCGGGGGGCCTTACGGGGAGACCCAGTACTTC
. TRBJ2-2 . TRBV25-1 CASSEWHLNTGELFF TGTGCCAGCAGTGAATGGCACCTTAACACCGGGGAGCTGTTTTTT
. TRBJ1-2 TRBD1 TRBV18 CASSPDRAPYGYTF TGTGCCAGCTCACCTGACAGGGCGCCCTATGGCTACACCTTC
. TRBJ2-3 . TRBV11-2 CASSLRAGTIANTDTQYF TGTGCCAGCAGCTTACGGGCAGGGACGATCGCCAACACAGATACGCAGTATTTT
few TRBJ2-7 TRBD1 TRBV28 CASSLGTAYEQYF TGTGCCAGCAGTCTCGGGACAGCCTACGAGCAGTACTTC
. TRBJ2-4 . TRBV5-1 CASSVAGQKGNIQYF TGCGCCAGCAGCGTGGCGGGTCAAAAGGGAAACATTCAGTACTTC
. TRBJ2-3 . TRBV5-1 CASSLYGFNTDTQYF TGCGCCAGCAGCTTGTACGGCTTTAACACAGATACGCAGTATTTT
few TRBJ2-5 TRBD1 TRBV2 CASSLSGTGPQETQYF TGTGCCAGCAGTCTTTCCGGGACAGGGCCCCAAGAGACCCAGTACTTC
. TRBJ2-1 . TRBV4-1 CASSQATEYNEQFF TGCGCCAGCAGCCAAGCGACGGAATACAATGAGCAGTTCTTC
. TRBJ2-7 . TRBV6-1 CASSRAFLDYEQYF TGTGCCAGCAGCAGGGCTTTTCTCGACTACGAGCAGTACTTC
. TRBJ1-3 . TRBV5-8 CASSLGAGLGNTIYF TGTGCCAGCAGCCTCGGGGCGGGGCTTGGAAACACCATATATTTT
. TRBJ2-7 . TRBV5-1 CASSFSLGQVYEQYF TGCGCCAGCAGCTTTTCTCTTGGACAAGTCTACGAGCAGTACTTC
once TRBJ2-1 . TRBV7-9 CASSLLQYNEQFF TGTGCCAGCAGCTTATTACAATATAATGAGCAGTTCTTC
. TRBJ1-1 TRBD1 TRBV5-5 CASSLHRGAAFF TGTGCCAGCAGCCTCCACAGGGGGGCCGCTTTCTTT
. TRBJ2-7 . TRBV6-1 CASSEITGPVYEQYF TGTGCCAGCAGTGAAATCACAGGGCCCGTCTACGAGCAGTACTTC
. TRBJ1-4 TRBD1 TRBV5-1 CASSLRQGEKLFF TGCGCCAGCAGCTTGAGACAGGGAGAAAAACTGTTTTTT
once TRBJ2-3 . TRBV9 CASSVAGVADTQYF TGTGCCAGCAGCGTAGCGGGAGTGGCAGATACGCAGTATTTT
once TRBJ1-4 . TRBV19 CASSTRGGNEKLFF TGTGCCAGTAGTACCCGGGGGGGTAATGAAAAACTGTTTTTT
. TRBJ2-3 . TRBV18 CASSPRLDTQYF TGTGCCAGCTCACCAAGGTTGGATACGCAGTATTTT
. TRBJ1-2 . TRBV5-4 CASSLANRNYGYTF TGTGCCAGCAGCTTGGCCAACAGGAACTATGGCTACACCTTC
. TRBJ2-2 TRBD1 TRBV27 CATRRGQENTGELFF TGTGCCACCCGCAGGGGGCAGGAAAACACCGGGGAGCTGTTTTTT
. TRBJ1-5 TRBD1 TRBV18 CASSYRGGSNQPQHF TGTGCCAGCTCATACAGGGGCGGGAGCAATCAGCCCCAGCATTTT
once TRBJ2-2 TRBD2 TRBV25-1 CASSERTSGAAELFF TGTGCCAGCAGTGAGAGAACTAGCGGGGCCGCGGAGCTGTTTTTT
. TRBJ1-1 . TRBV25-1 CASIGDTNTEAFF TGTGCCAGCATTGGGGACACGAACACTGAAGCTTTCTTT
. TRBJ2-5 TRBD2 TRBV9 CASSGGSGSGETQYF TGTGCCAGCAGCGGAGGAAGCGGGAGCGGGGAGACCCAGTACTTC
. TRBJ1-2 . TRBV19 CASSILQGGGYTF TGTGCCAGTAGTATTCTCCAGGGTGGTGGCTACACCTTC
. TRBJ2-2 TRBD2 TRBV6-5 CASKLAGATGELFF TGTGCCAGCAAGTTAGCGGGAGCGACCGGGGAGCTGTTTTTT
. TRBJ2-6 . TRBV10-3 CAISGSTTGANVLTF TGTGCCATCAGTGGGTCAACAACTGGGGCCAACGTCCTGACTTTC
once TRBJ2-7 . TRBV28 CASSLGLPPAYEQYF TGTGCCAGCAGTTTAGGTCTACCTCCAGCCTACGAGCAGTACTTC
. TRBJ2-2 . TRBV4-1 CASSQGLGGTELFF TGCGCCAGCAGCCAAGGATTAGGCGGGACCGAGCTGTTTTTT